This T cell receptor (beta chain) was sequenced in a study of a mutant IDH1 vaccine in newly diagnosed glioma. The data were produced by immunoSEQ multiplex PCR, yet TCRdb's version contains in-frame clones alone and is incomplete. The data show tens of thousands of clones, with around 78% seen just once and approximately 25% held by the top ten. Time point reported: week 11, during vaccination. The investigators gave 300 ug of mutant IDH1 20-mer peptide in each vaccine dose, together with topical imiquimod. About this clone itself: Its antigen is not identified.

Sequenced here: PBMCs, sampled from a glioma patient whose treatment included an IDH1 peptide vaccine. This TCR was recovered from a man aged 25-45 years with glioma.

For the CDR3, the DNA is TGTGCCAGCAGTTTTGGACAGGCGGATCAGCCCCAGCATTTT. Protein sequence: CASSFGQADQPQHF. The chain employs TRBV6-1 and TRBJ1-5, with 7 bases matching TRBD1. V lost 5 bases, J lost 5 bases, and 6 bases stayed unmatched. The CDR3 has 14 amino acids. Germline CDR1 is MNHNS and CDR2 is SASEGT.